This T cell receptor (beta chain) was captured in a study of cytomegalovirus exposure and HLA in healthy donors. A multiplex PCR was run with 60 Vbeta primers and 13 Jbeta primers. The table came from immunoSEQ multiplex PCR; TCRdb's copy has only in-frame clones and leaves some out. The sample contains 200,000 to 250,000 clones, roughly 80% of which appear only once. The trim removed 5 bases at V and 9 bases at J, leaving 8 bases unmatched. Germline V gene data show CDR1 as WNHNN and CDR2 as SYGVQD (reference sequence). CDR3 length: 15 amino acids. This clone turned up a few times. The clonotype was recovered from a male donor in good health and CMV-seronegative. The J gene is TRBJ2-1, the V gene TRBV10-1; 12 bases align to TRBD2. The sample taken for sequencing was PBMCs. CDR3 nucleotide sequence: TGCGCCAGCAGTCCCAGACTAGCGGGAGCGGCTGAGCAGTTCTTC. Translating it yields CASSPRLAGAAEQFF.